These 15 T cell receptor beta chains came from one sample sequenced in a study of blood T cells in healthy people across ages. The authors ran a second PCR of 7 to 11 cycles using a sample-barcoded 5' primer and a J-beta primer mix. Each CDR3 protein is one row after TCRdb ran MiXCR on the 5' RACE reads. Of around 1,800,000 distinct CDR3 sequences in the sample, approximately 39% were seen once. The sample was blood. These receptors all come from a human donor in good health.

This clonotype was counted only a few times. J is TRBJ1-2 and V is TRBV4-3; possibly TRBD1 for D (6 bases). V was pared by 0 bases and J by 4 bases, with 15 bases between. The CDR3 consists of 16 residues. Per germline, CDR1 LGHNA and CDR2 YSLEER. The DNA of the CDR3 is TGCGCCAGCAGCCAAGATAAGCAGGGGCCAAGCTATGGCTACACCTTC. Translating gives CASSQDKQGPSYGYTF.

This clonotype was seen more than once but under ten times. The genes are TRBV20-1 and TRBJ2-1; D is tentatively TRBD1 or TRBD2 (5 bases each). Trimming removed 6 bases from V and 2 bases from J, with 20 bases in between. The CDR3 loop spans 16 amino acids. Germline CDR1 DFQATT, CDR2 SNEGSKA (reference sequence). The CDR3: CSATTDGQGPYNEQFF. CDR3 DNA sequence: TGCAGTGCGACGACTGACGGGCAGGGACCCTACAATGAGCAGTTCTTC.

The chain has TRBV20-1 and TRBJ2-1, with D unresolved. The CDR3 totals 14 residues. The germline CDR1 and CDR2 sequences are DFQATT and SNEGSKA (reference sequence). With 0 bases removed from V and 3 bases from J, the gap between germline ends came to 9 bases. This CDR3 reads CSAREPFHYNEQFF. For the CDR3, the DNA is TGCAGTGCTAGAGAGCCCTTCCACTACAATGAGCAGTTCTTC.

The genes are TRBV7-2 and TRBJ2-5; D is possibly TRBD1 or TRBD2 (6 bases each). This CDR3 comprises 20 residues. Germline V CDR1 and CDR2: SGHTA, FQGNSA. Trimming pared 2 bases from V and 6 bases from J, leaving 31 bases between. For the CDR3, the DNA is TGTGCCAGCAGCTTACACTCCTTACGGGACAATTTAGGGGGGATGAAGACCCAGTACTTC. Amino acid sequence: CASSLHSLRDNLGGMKTQYF.

This clonotype was counted between two and nine times. V usage is TRBV20-1 and J usage is TRBJ2-4, with D possibly TRBD2 on 7 matching bases. The V gene lost 6 bases and the J gene lost 3 bases, with 15 bases spanning the gap. Germline V gene sequence: CDR1 DFQATT, CDR2 SNEGSKA (reference sequence). The CDR3 covers 14 residues. Here the CDR3 reads CSASLGGGKNIQYF. The DNA of the CDR3 is TGCAGTGCCTCCCTAGGGGGGGGCAAAAACATTCAGTACTTC.

The chain joins TRBV12-3 or TRBV12-4 to TRBJ2-1; TRBD2 aligns across 8 bases. This CDR3 spans 14 amino acids. V dropped 7 bases and J dropped 8; count of bases not matched to a gene: 10. CDR3 sequence (DNA): TGTGCCAGCATTCTATCGGGGGGGCAGGATGAGCAGTTCTTC. Translated: CASILSGGQDEQFF.

V is TRBV29-1 and J is TRBJ1-1; D is possibly TRBD1 (6 bases). Trimming left V 0 bases short and J 6 bases short, with 14 bases between. Per germline, CDR1 SQVTM and CDR2 ANQGSEA. The CDR3 sequence is 14 residues long. The CDR3, as DNA: TGCAGCGTTGAAGAGCCACAGGGAGGAGCTGAAGCTTTCTTT. Translation gives CSVEEPQGGAEAFF.

V and J are TRBV7-9 and TRBJ2-4; D possibly uses TRBD1 or TRBD2 (7 bases each). The J call may be incorrect, as the DNA end agrees better with TRBJ2-7. This CDR3 is built from 14 residues. CDR1 SEHNR and CDR2 FQNEAQ come from the germline V gene (reference sequence). The CDR3 nucleotides read TGTGCCAGCAGCTCGGCAGGGGGGGCAGACGAGCAGTACTTC. Its protein product is CASSSAGGADEQYF.

In this sample, this clonotype turned up a few times. In nucleotides, the CDR3 is TGCGCCAGCAGCCAAGACGAGGGGACAGGGTTCGATGAGCAGTTCTTC. This gives the protein CASSQDEGTGFDEQFF. This sequence joins TRBV4-3 and TRBJ2-1; 9 bases are a match to TRBD1. The V segment lost 0 bases and the J segment 8 bases; nucleotides outside the gene matches: 8. CDR3 length: 16 residues. Germline V gene data show CDR1 as LGHNA and CDR2 as YSLEER.

This clonotype appeared a few times. The genes are TRBV6-1 and TRBJ2-4; unclear D gene. The end of the DNA fits TRBJ2-7 better, so the J call may be wrong. CDR3 length equals 10 residues. CDR1 is MNHNS and CDR2 is SASEGT in the germline V gene. CDR3 in DNA: TGTGCCAGCAGTGTGACCGAGCAGTACTTC. It yields the protein CASSVTEQYF.

This clonotype was counted between two and nine times. The chain employs TRBV6-2 or TRBV6-3 and TRBJ2-4; D might be TRBD1 or TRBD2, each matching 5 bases. CDR1 MNHEY and CDR2 SVGEGT come from the germline V gene. The CDR3 is 15 residues long. V lost 4 bases and J 1 base, leaving 11 bases between the germline ends. In DNA, the CDR3 is TGTGCCAGCAGTTCAACAGGAGGTGCCAAAAACATTCAGTACTTC. This translates into CASSSTGGAKNIQYF.

The J gene is TRBJ1-4, the V gene TRBV5-1, with 7 bases lining up with TRBD1. There are 15 residues in the CDR3. In germline, CDR1 is SGHRS, CDR2 YFSETQ. V lost 0 bases and J lost 3; bases outside the gene matches: 2. CDR3 residues: CASSLARGANEKLFF. The DNA of the CDR3 is TGCGCCAGCAGCTTGGCCAGGGGGGCTAATGAAAAACTGTTTTTT. The variable domain in full, with the rest retrieved from reference TRBV5-1 and TRBJ1-4, is KAGVTQTPRYLIKTRGQQVTLSCSPISGHRSVSWYQQTPGQGLQFLFEYFSETQRNKGNFPGRFSGRQFSNSRSEMNVSTLELGDSALYLCASSLARGANEKLFFGSGTQLSVL.

The chain uses TRBV25-1 and TRBJ2-2, with 9 bases fitting TRBD1. Germline assignment: CDR1 MGHDK and CDR2 SYGVNS. Trimming at V came to 6 bases and at J to 6 bases, leaving 11 bases not matched to a gene. The CDR3 is 16 amino acids. The CDR3, as DNA: TGTGCCAGCAGAGAGCCGGGACAGGGTTTCGCCGGGGAGCTGTTTTTT. This encodes CASREPGQGFAGELFF.

V gene TRBV14 combines with J gene TRBJ2-5, with D perhaps matching TRBD2 (5 bases). The J call may be faulty, since TRBJ2-7 better matches the DNA end. Germline assignment: CDR1 SGHDN and CDR2 FVKESK. CDR3 length: 13 residues. The CDR3 spells CASSGAGNNEQYF. In nucleotides, the CDR3 is TGTGCCAGCAGCGGCGCCGGGAACAACGAGCAGTACTTC.

The chain joins TRBV27 to TRBJ2-5, with a possible D match to TRBD2 (5 bases). The end of the DNA aligns better with TRBJ2-7, so the J call may be wrong. The CDR3 spans 13 residues. Germline assignment: CDR1 MNHEY and CDR2 SMNVEV (reference sequence). DNA for the CDR3: TGTGCCAGCAGGTTGAGGGTAGGGAGCGAGCAGTACTTC. This gives the protein CASRLRVGSEQYF.